The T cell receptor (beta chain) under discussion was sequenced for a study of cytomegalovirus exposure and HLA in healthy donors. Points from the study as a whole: In vitro data verified a few CMV-associated chains as specific for CMV antigens. Analysis performed later found approximately 17,000 TCR beta sequences associated with HLA alleles at 0.05 false discovery rate. Other equally common chains were less clonally expanded than HLA-associated TCR beta chains, a later analysis showed. TCR beta chain V- and J-gene trimming was linked, in a later analysis, to a missense variant in DCLRE1C.

Use of 60 Vbeta and 13 Jbeta primers characterized the PCR. The protocol was immunoSEQ multiplex PCR, while the TCRdb copy is restricted to in-frame clones and leaves out a portion. In the table there are around 120,000 clones, roughly 80% of which are singletons. Trimming took off 4 bases at V and 2 bases at J, with 11 bases between the two ends. The germline CDR1 and CDR2 sequences are MNHEY and SVGAGI. The CDR3 sequence is 14 residues long. On this clone itself: The antigen is undetermined.

What was sequenced was PBMCs. This receptor was identified in a female donor in good health and CMV-seropositive. The chain carries TRBV6-5 and TRBJ1-1, with a weak D call TRBD1 (5 bases). As DNA, the CDR3 is TGTGCCAGCAGTTCCCCTAGGGGCAACACTGAAGCTTTCTTT. Amino acids: CASSSPRGNTEAFF.